The 27 T cell receptor beta chains below all came from one sample that was sequenced in a study of T cell repertoires in cytomegalovirus infection. The antigens these receptors bind are not known. In TCRdb, the reads were re-called with MiXCR into one record per CDR3 protein. The sample comprises a few hundred thousand distinct CDR3 sequences, just under 40% of which are singletons, and around 46% rests with the top ten. The sample in question was cultured PBMCs, obtained from culture after CMV antigen stimulation. The receptors originated from a human donor in good health (CMV status not recorded). Some clones in this sample may be carry-over from other donors' samples.

The V and J genes are TRBV7-1 and TRBJ2-5; TRBD2 aligns across 11 bases. TRBV7-1 is an ORF for which the function is uncertain. This CDR3 comprises 15 residues. V was pared by 3 bases and J by 4 bases, with 4 bases of the junction left unmatched. CDR3 coding DNA: TGTGCCAGCAGCTCCTCGGGACTAGCGGTAGAGACCCAGTACTTC. Translated, it gives CASSSSGLAVETQYF.

The J gene is TRBJ1-6, the V gene TRBV6-6; weak D call: TRBD1 (5 bases). This CDR3 has 15 amino acids. CDR1 is MNHNY, CDR2 SVGAGI, per germline (reference sequence). V was trimmed by 5 bases and J by 6 bases, leaving 14 bases between them. CDR3 residues: CASSQGGRGNSPLHF. The CDR3 DNA is TGTGCCAGCAGTCAAGGAGGGAGGGGTAATTCACCCCTCCACTTT.

This rearrangement joins TRBV23-1 to TRBJ1-6, with D unclear. TRBV23-1 is annotated as an ORF whose role is uncertain. V lost 2 bases, J lost 2 bases, and 10 bases lay in between. This CDR3 spans 16 amino acids. The CDR3 DNA reads as TGCGCCAGCAGTCAAGCGGAGGGTGCCTATAATTCACCCCTCCACTTT. Residues: CASSQAEGAYNSPLHF.

This clonotype was counted a single time. The chain combines TRBV7-9 with TRBJ2-1; no firm D call. This CDR3 region has 12 residues. CDR1 is SEHNR, CDR2 FQNEAQ, per germline (reference sequence). Trimming shortened V by 11 bases and J by 8 bases, and 16 bases separated the two germline ends. CDR3: CAPSSFGDEQFF. CDR3 in DNA: TGTGCCCCCTCCTCTTTTGGAGATGAGCAGTTCTTC.

A single count supports this clonotype. This chain connects TRBV7-9 to TRBJ1-5, with D unclear. Germline V gives CDR1 SEHNR, CDR2 FQNEAQ (reference sequence). V lost 3 bases and J 6 bases, leaving 6 bases between the germline ends. The CDR3 contains 12 residues. Here the CDR3 reads CASSFVRQPQHF. The CDR3 region has the DNA TGTGCCAGCAGCTTCGTACGTCAGCCCCAGCATTTT.

This clonotype was recorded a few times. The rearrangement links TRBV10-2 to TRBJ2-1; 13 positions agree with TRBD2. Germline V gene data show CDR1 as WSHSY and CDR2 as SAAADI. The length of the CDR3 is 14 residues. The trim removed 7 bases at V and 7 bases at J, leaving 4 bases unmatched. CDR3 coding DNA: TGCGCCAGCACAAGGACTAGCGGGAGAAATGAGCAGTTCTTC. As protein: CASTRTSGRNEQFF.

The V gene is TRBV7-2, the J gene TRBJ2-1; 12 positions match TRBD2. Germline CDR1 and CDR2: SGHTA and FQGNSA. V lost 5 bases and J lost 9; bases outside the gene matches: 8. The CDR3 loop spans 15 amino acids. CDR3 coding DNA: TGTGCCAGCAGCCCAAGCGGACTAGCGGGGACTGAGCAGTTCTTC. Translating it yields CASSPSGLAGTEQFF.

CDR3 DNA sequence: TGCGCCAGCAGCCTCGCCCAGGGGTGGGAGAACTACGAGCAGTACTTC. It translates to CASSLAQGWENYEQYF. This rearrangement joins TRBV5-1 to TRBJ2-7; the D gene is possibly TRBD1 (6 bases). With 4 bases removed from V and 3 bases from J, the gap between germline ends came to 20 bases. Germline CDR1 is SGHRS and CDR2 is YFSETQ. The CDR3 length is 16 residues.

This chain links TRBV7-9 with TRBJ2-7; TRBD1 is a possible D gene (5 bases). The CDR3 length is 15 residues. The germline V and J ends were trimmed by 5 bases and 4 bases, with 18 bases remaining between them. The germline V gene encodes CDR1 SEHNR and CDR2 FQNEAQ (reference sequence). DNA for the CDR3: TGTGCCAGCAGCATCGCCGCTGACAGTGGTTACGAGCAGTACTTC. Protein product: CASSIAADSGYEQYF.

This clonotype was seen many times. The chain has TRBV7-2 and TRBJ2-1, with D perhaps being TRBD1 or TRBD2 (5 bases each). The CDR3 spans 12 residues. The V gene lost 4 bases and the J gene lost 9 bases, with 10 bases spanning the gap. CDR1 and CDR2 (germline): SGHTA, FQGNSA. DNA for the CDR3: TGTGCCAGCAGCTCGGGGCCGGGTGAGCAGTTCTTC. This sequence encodes CASSSGPGEQFF. Supplemented by reference TRBV7-2 and TRBJ2-1, the full variable domain reads GAGVSQSPSNKVTEKGKDVELRCDPISGHTALYWYRQSLGQGLEFLIYFQGNSAPDKSGLPSDRFSAERTGGSVSTLTIQRTQQEDSAVYLCASSSGPGEQFFGPGTRLTVL.

This clonotype was detected a few times. V and J are TRBV7-2 and TRBJ2-7, with 8 bases matching TRBD1. Trimming cost V 5 bases and J 7 bases; bases outside gene matches: 7. Per the germline V gene, CDR1 is SGHTA and CDR2 is FQGNSA. This CDR3 spans 13 amino acids. The CDR3 is CASSQRTGQEQYF. The CDR3 DNA follows: TGTGCCAGCAGCCAAAGGACAGGGCAGGAGCAGTACTTC.

The chain employs TRBV5-1 and TRBJ2-1; perhaps TRBD1 as D (6 bases). Germline V gene lookup returns CDR1 SGHRS and CDR2 YFSETQ. Trimming left V 2 bases short and J 0 bases short, with 15 bases between. This CDR3 region has 17 residues. CDR3 in DNA: TGCGCCAGCAGCTTCGTTTGGGGGCGGATCTCCTACAATGAGCAGTTCTTC. Amino acids: CASSFVWGRISYNEQFF. Using reference TRBV5-1 and TRBJ2-1 for the parts outside the CDR3, the full variable domain is KAGVTQTPRYLIKTRGQQVTLSCSPISGHRSVSWYQQTPGQGLQFLFEYFSETQRNKGNFPGRFSGRQFSNSRSEMNVSTLELGDSALYLCASSFVWGRISYNEQFFGPGTRLTVL.

This chain uses TRBV6-2 or TRBV6-3 with TRBJ2-4, with 9 bases identical to TRBD2. The CDR3 totals 14 residues. CDR1 and CDR2 (germline): MNHEY, SVGEGT. J lost 14 bases, V lost 0 bases, and 8 bases had no gene match. The CDR3 nucleotides read TGTGCCAGCAGTTACTCGGGGGGTCCTAGCGGGAAGTACTTC. Protein: CASSYSGGPSGKYF.

This rearrangement joins TRBV4-2 to TRBJ2-1; 10 nucleotides align to TRBD2. This CDR3 has 16 residues. Germline assignment: CDR1 LGHNA and CDR2 YNFKEQ. Trimming cost V 3 bases and J 9 bases; bases outside gene matches: 11. Here the CDR3 reads CASSQDGGTSDPEQFF. The CDR3 DNA sequence: TGTGCCAGCAGCCAGGATGGGGGGACTAGCGATCCTGAGCAGTTCTTC.

This clonotype was seen a handful of times. The V gene is TRBV4-1, the J gene TRBJ1-2, with a weak D call TRBD1 (5 bases). The CDR3 extends over 13 amino acids. Germline-derived CDR1 and CDR2 are MGHRA and YSYEKL. V lost 4 bases to trimming and J lost 8 bases, with 14 bases between them. The CDR3 spells CASSPTTGEGYTF. The CDR3 bases are TGCGCCAGCAGCCCTACGACGGGGGAGGGCTACACCTTC.

The CDR3 sequence: CASRAGTGSLGANVLTF. CDR3 sequence (DNA): TGTGCCAGCAGAGCCGGGACAGGGAGCCTCGGGGCCAACGTCCTGACTTTC. J is TRBJ2-6 and V is TRBV7-9; 9 bases are a match to TRBD1. The germline V gene has CDR1 SEHNR and CDR2 FQNEAQ (reference sequence). Losses at the gene ends were 6 bases for V and 4 bases for J; bases not matched to a gene: 10. The CDR3 sequence is 17 residues long.

This clonotype appeared a few times. The V call is TRBV11-2, the J call TRBJ2-1; TRBD2 agrees at 7 bases. Germline-derived CDR1 and CDR2 are SGHAT and FQNNGV. The CDR3 is 16 residues long. With 0 bases clipped from V and 5 bases from J, the junction kept 7 bases outside the gene matches. The CDR3 region has the DNA TGTGCCAGCAGCTTAGAACTAGCCCGGGGGGACAATGAGCAGTTCTTC. Encoded protein: CASSLELARGDNEQFF.

This chain uses TRBV4-1 with TRBJ2-4, with D perhaps TRBD1 (6 bases). V lost 3 bases and J 15 bases, leaving 18 bases between the germline ends. This CDR3 is 13 amino acids long. Germline loops: CDR1 MGHRA, CDR2 YSYEKL. The CDR3 region has the DNA TGCGCCAGCAGCCAGCCCCCTGTTGGGGACACGTACTTC. This translates into CASSQPPVGDTYF.

The chain carries TRBV19 and TRBJ1-5; D not certain. The CDR3 consists of 17 residues. CDR1 is LNHDA, CDR2 SQIVND, per germline (reference sequence). V was clipped by 3 bases and J by 5 bases, with 20 bases between them. The CDR3 reads CASSMLPLPSRDQPQHF. The CDR3 bases are TGTGCCAGTAGTATGTTACCCTTGCCCTCGAGGGATCAGCCCCAGCATTTT.

This clonotype was detected only a few times. The chain carries TRBV19 and TRBJ2-7; 10 positions agree with TRBD2. Germline CDR1 reads LNHDA; CDR2 reads SQIVND (reference sequence). The J segment lost 7 bases and the V segment lost 3 bases, leaving 6 bases of the junction unmatched. The length of the CDR3 is 14 residues. CDR3 sequence reads: CASSIPGLAKEQYF. The DNA for the CDR3 is TGTGCCAGTAGTATCCCGGGACTAGCGAAGGAGCAGTACTTC.

The chain employs TRBV6-2 or TRBV6-3 and TRBJ1-5; D not resolved. Germline V gene sequence: CDR1 MNHEY, CDR2 SVGEGT. The V end was cut by 4 bases, the J end by 7 bases, with 14 bases between. This CDR3 is 14 amino acids long. The CDR3: CASSSPLRRQPQHF. In nucleotides, the CDR3 is TGTGCCAGCAGTTCGCCCCTACGAAGGCAGCCCCAGCATTTT.

CDR3 DNA sequence: TGTGCCAGCAGCGCAGGAGGGTTGGGGGATCAGCCCCAGCATTTT. This gives the protein CASSAGGLGDQPQHF. The chain employs TRBV7-4 and TRBJ1-5; a weak D match, TRBD1 (5 bases). CDR3 length: 15 amino acids. V was clipped by 5 bases and J by 5 bases, with 16 bases between them. From germline, CDR1 is SGHVT and CDR2 SQSDAQ.

The rearrangement links TRBV12-3 or TRBV12-4 to TRBJ2-3; D is unclear. V lost 2 bases, J lost 6 bases, and 6 bases lay in between. The CDR3 is made up of 12 amino acids. As DNA, the CDR3 is TGTGCCAGCAGTTTAAAAGTGGATACGCAGTATTTT. It encodes CASSLKVDTQYF.

On this clonotype: Since a much larger clone is just one base distant, this may be a read error. The chain's CDR3 is CASSPVYEQYF. DNA of the CDR3: TGTGCCAGCAGCCCCGTCTACGAGCAGTACTTC. The V and J genes are TRBV7-9 and TRBJ2-7; D not resolved. The CDR3 is 11 amino acids. Germline CDR1 is SEHNR and CDR2 is FQNEAQ (reference sequence). V lost 5 bases and J lost 3, with 5 bases in between.

In its sample, this clonotype was seen a few times. V is TRBV18 and J is TRBJ2-3; D may match TRBD1 or TRBD2 (5 bases each). Trimming left V 5 bases short and J 1 base short, with 10 bases between. CDR1 is KGHSH and CDR2 is LQKENI in the germline V gene. The CDR3 has 14 residues. In DNA form, the CDR3 reads TGTGCCAGCTCAGGGGACGCGGGCACAGATACGCAGTATTTT. Translation gives CASSGDAGTDTQYF. The whole variable domain, filled in from reference TRBV18 and TRBJ2-3, reads NAGVMQNPRHLVRRRGQEARLRCSPMKGHSHVYWYRQLPEEGLKFMVYLQKENIIDESGMPKERFSAEFPKEGPSILRIQQVVRGDSAAYFCASSGDAGTDTQYFGPGTRLTVL.

V usage is TRBV2 and J usage is TRBJ1-4; 7 bases are shared with TRBD1. Germline V gene lookup returns CDR1 SNHLY and CDR2 FYNNEI. V trimming: 8 bases; J trimming: 7 bases; junction bases outside the gene matches: 10. This CDR3 has 14 amino acids. CDR3 nucleotide sequence: TGTGCCAGCCACCCACAGGGGATAAGTGAAAAACTGTTTTTT. It encodes CASHPQGISEKLFF.

J is TRBJ1-5 and V is TRBV12-3 or TRBV12-4; D is possibly TRBD1 (5 bases). V was clipped by 6 bases and J by 2 bases, with 14 bases between them. This CDR3 is built from 15 residues. The CDR3 sequence: CASSHGTTGNQPQHF. DNA of the CDR3: TGTGCCAGCAGCCATGGGACGACGGGCAATCAGCCCCAGCATTTT.